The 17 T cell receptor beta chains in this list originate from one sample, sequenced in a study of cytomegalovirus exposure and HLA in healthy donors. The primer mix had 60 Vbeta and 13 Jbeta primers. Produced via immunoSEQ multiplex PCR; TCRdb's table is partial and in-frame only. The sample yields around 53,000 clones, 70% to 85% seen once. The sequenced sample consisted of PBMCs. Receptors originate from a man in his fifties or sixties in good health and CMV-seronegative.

CDR3 sequence reads: CASSPIEGLYNSPLHF. The DNA of the CDR3 is TGTGCCAGCTCACCCATCGAGGGCCTGTATAATTCACCCCTCCACTTT. The chain carries TRBV18 and TRBJ1-6; D is unclear. The germline CDR1 and CDR2 sequences are KGHSH and LQKENI. Trimming stripped 3 bases from V and 4 bases from J, with 13 bases between. CDR3 length equals 16 residues.

CDR3 DNA sequence: TGTGCCAGCAGTGAATATACCGGCGGGTACGGGGAGCTGTTTTTT. This translates into CASSEYTGGYGELFF. The chain couples TRBV2 to TRBJ2-2; TRBD2 might be the D (5 bases). The CDR3 spans 15 residues. Germline CDR1 and CDR2: SNHLY and FYNNEI. V lost 2 bases, J lost 7 bases, and 14 bases lay in between.

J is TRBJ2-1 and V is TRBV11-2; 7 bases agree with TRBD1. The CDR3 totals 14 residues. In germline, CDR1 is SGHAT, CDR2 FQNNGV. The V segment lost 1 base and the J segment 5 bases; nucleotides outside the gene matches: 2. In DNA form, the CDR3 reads TGTGCCAGCAGCTTAGGGGACAGTCACAATGAGCAGTTCTTC. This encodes CASSLGDSHNEQFF.

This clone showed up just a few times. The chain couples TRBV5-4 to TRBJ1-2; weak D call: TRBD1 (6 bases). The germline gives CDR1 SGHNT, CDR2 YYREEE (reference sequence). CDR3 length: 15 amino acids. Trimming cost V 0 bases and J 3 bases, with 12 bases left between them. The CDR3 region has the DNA TGTGCCAGCAGCTTGGAACAGGGTGGATACTATGGCTACACCTTC. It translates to CASSLEQGGYYGYTF.

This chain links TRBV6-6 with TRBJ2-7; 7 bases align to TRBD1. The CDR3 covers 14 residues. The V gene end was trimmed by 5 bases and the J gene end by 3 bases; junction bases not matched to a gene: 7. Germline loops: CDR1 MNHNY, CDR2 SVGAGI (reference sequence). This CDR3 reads CASSNPTGIYEQYF. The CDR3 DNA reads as TGTGCCAGCAGTAACCCGACAGGGATCTACGAGCAGTACTTC.

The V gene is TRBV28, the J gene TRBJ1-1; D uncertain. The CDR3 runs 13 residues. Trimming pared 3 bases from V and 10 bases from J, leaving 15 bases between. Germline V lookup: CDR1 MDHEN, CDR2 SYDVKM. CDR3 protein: CASSFLGGVGAFF. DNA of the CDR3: TGTGCCAGCAGTTTCCTCGGCGGGGTGGGAGCTTTCTTT.

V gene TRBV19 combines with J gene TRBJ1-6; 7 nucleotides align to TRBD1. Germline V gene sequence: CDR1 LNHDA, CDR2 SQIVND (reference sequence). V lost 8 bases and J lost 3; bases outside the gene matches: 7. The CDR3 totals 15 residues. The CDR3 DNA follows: TGTGCCAGTTCAGAGGGGGCGAACTATAATTCACCCCTCCACTTT. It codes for CASSEGANYNSPLHF.

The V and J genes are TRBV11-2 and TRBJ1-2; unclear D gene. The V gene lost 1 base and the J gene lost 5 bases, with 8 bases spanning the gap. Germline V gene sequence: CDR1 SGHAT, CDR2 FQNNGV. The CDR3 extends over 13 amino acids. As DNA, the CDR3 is TGTGCCAGCAGCTTAGTAGACGGGTATGGCTACACCTTC. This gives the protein CASSLVDGYGYTF.

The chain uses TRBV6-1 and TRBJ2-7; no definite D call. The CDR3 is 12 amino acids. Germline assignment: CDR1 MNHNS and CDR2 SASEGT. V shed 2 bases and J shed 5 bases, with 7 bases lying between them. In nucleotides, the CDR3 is TGTGCCAGCAGTGAAATCTGGCACGAGCAGTACTTC. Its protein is CASSEIWHEQYF.

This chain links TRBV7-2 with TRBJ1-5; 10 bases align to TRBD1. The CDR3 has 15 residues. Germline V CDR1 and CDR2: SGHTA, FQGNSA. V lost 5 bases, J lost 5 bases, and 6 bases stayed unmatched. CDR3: CASSVGQGFHQPQHF. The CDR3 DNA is TGTGCCAGCAGCGTGGGACAGGGGTTCCATCAGCCCCAGCATTTT. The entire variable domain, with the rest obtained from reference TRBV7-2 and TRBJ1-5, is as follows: GAGVSQSPSNKVTEKGKDVELRCDPISGHTALYWYRQSLGQGLEFLIYFQGNSAPDKSGLPSDRFSAERTGGSVSTLTIQRTQQEDSAVYLCASSVGQGFHQPQHFGDGTRLSIL.

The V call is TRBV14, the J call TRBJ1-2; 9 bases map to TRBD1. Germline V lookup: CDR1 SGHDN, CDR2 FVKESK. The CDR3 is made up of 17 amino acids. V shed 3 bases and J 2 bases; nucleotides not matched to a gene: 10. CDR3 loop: CASSQGLGQGSNYGYTF. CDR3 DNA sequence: TGTGCCAGCAGCCAGGGATTGGGACAGGGATCCAACTATGGCTACACCTTC.

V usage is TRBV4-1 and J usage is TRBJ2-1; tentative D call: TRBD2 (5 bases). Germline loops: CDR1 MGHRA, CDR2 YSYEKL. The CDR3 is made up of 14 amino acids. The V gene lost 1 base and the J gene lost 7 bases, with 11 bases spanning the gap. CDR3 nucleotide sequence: TGCGCCAGCAGCCAAGTCGGTAGAGGGAATGAGCAGTTCTTC. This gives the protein CASSQVGRGNEQFF.

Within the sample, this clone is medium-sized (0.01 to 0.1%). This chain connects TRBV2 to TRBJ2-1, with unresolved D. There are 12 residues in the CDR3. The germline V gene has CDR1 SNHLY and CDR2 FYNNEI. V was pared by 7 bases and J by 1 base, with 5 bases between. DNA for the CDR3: TGTGCCAGCACTCGGTCCTACAATGAGCAGTTCTTC. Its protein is CASTRSYNEQFF.

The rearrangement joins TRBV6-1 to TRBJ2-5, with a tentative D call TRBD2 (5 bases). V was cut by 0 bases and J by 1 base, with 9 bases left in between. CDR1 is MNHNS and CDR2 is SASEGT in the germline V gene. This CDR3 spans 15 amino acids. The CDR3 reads CASSEAGGIQETQYF. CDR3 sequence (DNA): TGTGCCAGCAGTGAAGCAGGAGGAATCCAAGAGACCCAGTACTTC.

CDR3 in DNA: TGTGCCAGCAGCCAAGGACTAGCGGGGGATTGGGGTGAGCAGTTCTTC. Its protein is CASSQGLAGDWGEQFF. The gene calls are TRBV7-9 and TRBJ2-1, with 13 bases aligning to TRBD2. Germline V gene lookup returns CDR1 SEHNR and CDR2 FQNEAQ (reference sequence). The CDR3 is 16 residues long. The trim removed 5 bases at V and 9 bases at J, leaving 10 bases unmatched.

The chain's CDR3 is CASSAPDRNSPLHF. The CDR3 nucleotides are TGTGCCAGCAGCGCCCCGGACAGGAATTCACCCCTCCACTTT. The chain uses TRBV9 and TRBJ1-6; 7 bases fit TRBD1. Germline trimming cut 3 bases from V and 7 bases from J; bases unmatched to any gene: 4. From germline, CDR1 is SGDLS and CDR2 YYNGEE. CDR3 length: 14 amino acids.

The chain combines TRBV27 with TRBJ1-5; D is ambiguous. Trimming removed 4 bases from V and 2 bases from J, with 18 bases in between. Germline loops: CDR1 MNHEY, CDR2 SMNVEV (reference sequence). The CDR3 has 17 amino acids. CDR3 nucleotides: TGTGCCAGCAGTTCAGGTTACCCCCTTTTTGGCAATCAGCCCCAGCATTTT. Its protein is CASSSGYPLFGNQPQHF.